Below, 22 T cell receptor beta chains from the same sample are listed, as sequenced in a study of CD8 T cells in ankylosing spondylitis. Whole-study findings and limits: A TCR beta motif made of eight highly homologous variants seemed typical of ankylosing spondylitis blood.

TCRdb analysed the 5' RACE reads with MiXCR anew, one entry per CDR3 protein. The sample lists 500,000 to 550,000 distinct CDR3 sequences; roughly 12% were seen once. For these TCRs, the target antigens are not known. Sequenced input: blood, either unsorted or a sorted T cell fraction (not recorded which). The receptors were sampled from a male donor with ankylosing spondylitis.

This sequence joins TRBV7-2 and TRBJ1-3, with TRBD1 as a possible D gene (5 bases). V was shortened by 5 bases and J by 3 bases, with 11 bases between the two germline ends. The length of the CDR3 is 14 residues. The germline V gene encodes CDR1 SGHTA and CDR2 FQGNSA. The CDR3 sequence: CASSARVYGNTIYF. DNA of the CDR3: TGTGCCAGCAGCGCCAGGGTTTATGGAAACACCATATATTTT.

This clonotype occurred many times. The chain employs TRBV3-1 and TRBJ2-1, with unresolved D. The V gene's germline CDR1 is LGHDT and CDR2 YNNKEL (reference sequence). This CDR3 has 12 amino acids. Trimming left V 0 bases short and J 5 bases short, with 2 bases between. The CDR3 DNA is TGTGCCAGCAGCCAAGATGACAATGAGCAGTTCTTC. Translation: CASSQDDNEQFF.

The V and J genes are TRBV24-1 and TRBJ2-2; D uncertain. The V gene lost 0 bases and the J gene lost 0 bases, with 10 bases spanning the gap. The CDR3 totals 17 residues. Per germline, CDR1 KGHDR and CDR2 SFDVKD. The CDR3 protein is CATSDLFTEPNTGELFF. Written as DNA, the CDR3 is TGTGCCACCAGTGATTTGTTTACGGAACCGAACACCGGGGAGCTGTTTTTT.

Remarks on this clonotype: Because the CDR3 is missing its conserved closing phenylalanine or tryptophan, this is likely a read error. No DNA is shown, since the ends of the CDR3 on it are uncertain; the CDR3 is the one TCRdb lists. CDR3 loop: CASSELGLAKQGPGL. The rearrangement links TRBV6-1 to TRBJ2-7; the table's D call of TRBD2 was not tested on the DNA. The CDR3 spans 15 amino acids, including both terminal residues. Germline values: CDR1 MNHNS, CDR2 SASEGT.

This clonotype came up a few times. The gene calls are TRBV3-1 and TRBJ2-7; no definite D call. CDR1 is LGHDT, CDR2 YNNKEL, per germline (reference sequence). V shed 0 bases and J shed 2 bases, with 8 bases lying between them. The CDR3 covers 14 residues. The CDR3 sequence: CASSQESIPYEQYF. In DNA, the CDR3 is TGTGCCAGCAGCCAAGAGTCCATTCCCTACGAGCAGTACTTC.

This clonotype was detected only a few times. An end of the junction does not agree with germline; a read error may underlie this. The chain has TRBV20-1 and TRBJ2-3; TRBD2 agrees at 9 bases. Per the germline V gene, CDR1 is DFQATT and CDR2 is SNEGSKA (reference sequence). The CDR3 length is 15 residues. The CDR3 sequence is CSARAGLARADTQYF. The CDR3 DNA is TGCAGTGCCAGAGCGGGACTAGCTCGCGCAGATACGCAGTATTTT.

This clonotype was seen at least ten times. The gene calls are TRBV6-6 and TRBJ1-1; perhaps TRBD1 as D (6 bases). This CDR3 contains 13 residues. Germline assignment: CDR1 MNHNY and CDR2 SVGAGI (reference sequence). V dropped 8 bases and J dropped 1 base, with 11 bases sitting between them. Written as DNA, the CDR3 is TGTGCCAGCGGGGGGGCAGGGAACACTGAAGCTTTCTTT. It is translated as CASGGAGNTEAFF.

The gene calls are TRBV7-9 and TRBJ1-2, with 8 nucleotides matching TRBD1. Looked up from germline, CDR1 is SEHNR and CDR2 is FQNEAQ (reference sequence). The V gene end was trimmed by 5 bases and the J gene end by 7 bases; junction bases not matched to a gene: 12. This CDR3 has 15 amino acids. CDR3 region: CASSPKTGDFGGYTF. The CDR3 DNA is TGTGCCAGCAGCCCGAAGACAGGGGATTTTGGTGGCTACACCTTC.

Written as DNA, the CDR3 is TGCAGTGCTAGTGGCTTCCTTGGGACCTACGAGCAGTACTTC. As protein: CSASGFLGTYEQYF. The chain combines TRBV20-1 with TRBJ2-7; no definite D call. This CDR3 has 14 amino acids. Deletions cut 3 bases from V and 2 bases from J, with 14 bases between. Germline CDR1 is DFQATT and CDR2 is SNEGSKA (reference sequence).

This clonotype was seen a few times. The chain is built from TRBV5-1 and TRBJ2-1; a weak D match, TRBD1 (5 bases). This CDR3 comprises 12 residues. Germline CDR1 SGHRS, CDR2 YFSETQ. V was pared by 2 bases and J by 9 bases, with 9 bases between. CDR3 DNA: TGCGCCAGCAGCTTTTTAGGGGCTGAGCAGTTCTTC. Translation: CASSFLGAEQFF.

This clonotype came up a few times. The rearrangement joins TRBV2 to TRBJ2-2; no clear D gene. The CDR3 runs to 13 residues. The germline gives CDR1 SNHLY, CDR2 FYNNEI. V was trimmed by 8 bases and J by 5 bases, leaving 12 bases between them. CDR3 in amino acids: CASSQDQTGELFF. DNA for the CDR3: TGTGCCAGCTCTCAGGACCAGACCGGGGAGCTGTTTTTT.

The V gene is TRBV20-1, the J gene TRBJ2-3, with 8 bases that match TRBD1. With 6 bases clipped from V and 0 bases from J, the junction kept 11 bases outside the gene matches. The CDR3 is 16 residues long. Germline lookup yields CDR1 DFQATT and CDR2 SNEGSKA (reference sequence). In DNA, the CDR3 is TGCAGTGCAAGCACCGTTCAGGGGGCGAGCACAGATACGCAGTATTTT. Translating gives CSASTVQGASTDTQYF.

CDR3 in DNA: TGCAGTGCTAGCCTCGGGACGGACAATCAGCCCCAGCATTTT. Protein: CSASLGTDNQPQHF. The V call is TRBV20-1, the J call TRBJ1-5; a possible D gene is TRBD1 (5 bases). The CDR3 covers 14 residues. Germline V lookup: CDR1 DFQATT, CDR2 SNEGSKA (reference sequence). V was clipped by 3 bases and J by 3 bases, with 12 bases between them.

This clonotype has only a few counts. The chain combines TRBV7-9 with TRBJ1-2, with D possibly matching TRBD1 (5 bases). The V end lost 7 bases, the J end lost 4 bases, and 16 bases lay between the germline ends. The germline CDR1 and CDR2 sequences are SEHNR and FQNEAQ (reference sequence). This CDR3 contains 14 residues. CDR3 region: CASTLPRDGYGYTF. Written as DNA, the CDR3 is TGTGCCAGCACCTTGCCCAGGGATGGCTATGGCTACACCTTC.

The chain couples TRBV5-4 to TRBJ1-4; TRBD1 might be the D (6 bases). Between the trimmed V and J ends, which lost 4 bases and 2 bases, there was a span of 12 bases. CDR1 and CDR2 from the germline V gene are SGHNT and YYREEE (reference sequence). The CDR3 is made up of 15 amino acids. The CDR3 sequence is CASSAQGTTNEKLFF. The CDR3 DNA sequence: TGTGCCAGCAGCGCCCAGGGGACCACTAATGAAAAACTGTTTTTT.

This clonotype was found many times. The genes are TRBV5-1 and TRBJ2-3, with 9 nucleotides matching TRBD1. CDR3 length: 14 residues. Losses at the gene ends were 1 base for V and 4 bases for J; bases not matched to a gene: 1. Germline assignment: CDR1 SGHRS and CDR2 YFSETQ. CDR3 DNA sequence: TGCGCCAGCAGCTTGAACAGGGGGCCAGATACGCAGTATTTT. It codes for CASSLNRGPDTQYF.

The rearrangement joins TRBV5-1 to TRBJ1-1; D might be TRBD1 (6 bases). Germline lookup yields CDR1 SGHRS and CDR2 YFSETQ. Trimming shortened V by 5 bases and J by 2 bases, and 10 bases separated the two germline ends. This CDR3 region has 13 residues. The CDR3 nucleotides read TGCGCCAGCAGTGGGGGGCCTAACACTGAAGCTTTCTTT. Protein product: CASSGGPNTEAFF.

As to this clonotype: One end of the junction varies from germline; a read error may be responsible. CDR3 bases: TGTGCCAGCAGGAAAACCTCCGGGACCCGGTACTTC. It translates to CASRKTSGTRYF. V is TRBV6-5 and J is TRBJ2-5, with D perhaps TRBD1 or TRBD2 (5 bases each). Germline V gives CDR1 MNHEY, CDR2 SVGAGI. The CDR3 totals 12 residues.

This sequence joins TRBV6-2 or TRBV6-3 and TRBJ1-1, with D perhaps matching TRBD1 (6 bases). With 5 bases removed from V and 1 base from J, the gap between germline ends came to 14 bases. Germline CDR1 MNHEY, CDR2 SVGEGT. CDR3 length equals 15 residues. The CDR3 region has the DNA TGTGCCAGCAGTCGAACGAGGACAGCGAACACTGAAGCTTTCTTT. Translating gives CASSRTRTANTEAFF.

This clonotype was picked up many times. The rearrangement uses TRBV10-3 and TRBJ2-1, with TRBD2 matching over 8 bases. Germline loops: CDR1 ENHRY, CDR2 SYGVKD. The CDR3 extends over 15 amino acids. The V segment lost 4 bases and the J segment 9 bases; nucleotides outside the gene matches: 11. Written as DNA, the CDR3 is TGTGCCATCAGTGGCGGACTAGCACCCCTCACTGAGCAGTTCTTC. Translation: CAISGGLAPLTEQFF.

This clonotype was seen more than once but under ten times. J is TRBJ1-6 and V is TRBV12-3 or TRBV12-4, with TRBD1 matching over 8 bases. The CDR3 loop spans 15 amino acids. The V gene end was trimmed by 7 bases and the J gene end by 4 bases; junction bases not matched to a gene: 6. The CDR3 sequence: CASTPTGAYNSPLHF. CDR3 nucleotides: TGTGCCAGCACACCGACAGGGGCTTATAATTCACCCCTCCACTTT.

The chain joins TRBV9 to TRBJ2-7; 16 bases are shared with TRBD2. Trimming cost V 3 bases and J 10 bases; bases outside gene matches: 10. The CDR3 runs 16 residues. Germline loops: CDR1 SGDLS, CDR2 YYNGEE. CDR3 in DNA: TGTGCCAGCAGCGGAGGGACTAGCGGGAGGGCCGTCGGACAGTACTTC. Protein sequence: CASSGGTSGRAVGQYF.